These T cell receptor beta chains were read from a single sample in a study of shared clonotypes between healthy human individuals. TCRdb keeps only in-frame clones here, not all; method: immunoSEQ multiplex PCR. The table has about 2,200,000 clones, 90% to 95% seen once. Material: naive CD8+ T cells from PBMCs. Receptors were obtained from a man aged 18-30 years in good health. Some clones in this sample may be carry-over from other donors' samples. The CDR3 runs from the conserved cysteine through the conserved F or W. A D gene is named only where the DNA matches it firmly. Some rows mark clone size as missing; the rest say once, few, many or name a class of expanded clone.

>TRBJ1-1|once|TRBV4-2|.
TGTGCCAGCAGCCAAGTTCAGGGGATGAACACTGAAGCTTTCTTT
CASSQVQGMNTEAFF
>TRBJ2-5|.|TRBV2|TRBD1
TGTGCCAGCCTCCGGACAGGGGGCCTCCCTCCGACCCAGTACTTC
CASLRTGGLPPTQYF
>TRBJ2-1|.|TRBV4-1|.
TGCGCCAGCAGCCAAGTGGAAGGGTACAATGAGCAGTTCTTC
CASSQVEGYNEQFF
>TRBJ2-2|.|TRBV2|TRBD2
TGTGCCAGCAGCGGGCGGCTAGCGGGAGTCAGCGGGGAGCTGTTTTTT
CASSGRLAGVSGELFF
>TRBJ2-1|.|TRBV5-1|.
TGCGCCAGCAGCTGGAGCTCTTCGGGCAATGAGCAGTTCTTC
CASSWSSSGNEQFF
>TRBJ2-7|.|TRBV6-6|.
TGTGCCAGCGTCGACATCGCGGGGCAGGCCTCCTACGAGCAGTACTTC
CASVDIAGQASYEQYF
>TRBJ2-1|.|TRBV7-6|TRBD2
TGTGCCAGCAGCTTTGCGACTAGCGGGAGGAGCGATGAGCAGTTCTTC
CASSFATSGRSDEQFF
>TRBJ2-2|.|TRBV19|.
TGTGCCAGTAGTATGAGGACGAACACCGGGGAGCTGTTTTTT
CASSMRTNTGELFF
>TRBJ1-4|.|TRBV9|.
TGTGCCAGCAGCCCCCGTGGGGGCGAAAAACTGTTTTTT
CASSPRGGEKLFF
>TRBJ2-1|.|TRBV7-9|TRBD2
TGTGCCAGCAGCCCCAAAGTAGCGGGAGGGCTTGACTATGAGCAGTTCTTC
CASSPKVAGGLDYEQFF
>TRBJ1-3|.|TRBV15|.
TGTGCCACCAGCAGAGTAACAGACGGGAGCTCTGGAAACACCATATATTTT
CATSRVTDGSSGNTIYF
>TRBJ2-1|.|TRBV7-9|TRBD2
TGTGCCAGCAGCTTAGGGGGACTAGCGAGCTCCTACAATGAGCAGTTCTTC
CASSLGGLASSYNEQFF
>TRBJ2-1|.|TRBV11-2|.
TGTGCCAGCAGCTTACCGACAGTGCTGAGCTCCTACAATGAGCAGTTCTTC
CASSLPTVLSSYNEQFF
>TRBJ2-7|.|TRBV27|.
TGTGCCAGCAGTCTCAGAGGAGTCGCCTACGAGCAGTACTTC
CASSLRGVAYEQYF
>TRBJ2-1|.|TRBV13|TRBD2
TGTGCCAGCAGCTCCTACGGGACTAGAGACAATGAGCAGTTCTTC
CASSSYGTRDNEQFF
>TRBJ2-1|once|TRBV6-6|TRBD2
TGTGCCAGCAGTTACGTAGCGGGAGGGCCTCGGTTCTTC
CASSYVAGGPRFF
>TRBJ1-1|once|TRBV28|.
TGTGCCAGCAGTTTACAGGACCAGATCACTGAAGCTTTCTTT
CASSLQDQITEAFF
>TRBJ1-4|.|TRBV7-9|TRBD1
TGTGCCAGCAACCGACAGGGGGAGACTAATGAAAAACTGTTTTTT
CASNRQGETNEKLFF
>TRBJ2-2|.|TRBV9|TRBD2
TGTGCCAGCACCACCCGGGGGGGCTACACCGGGGAGCTGTTTTTT
CASTTRGGYTGELFF
>TRBJ2-5|.|TRBV4-3|TRBD1
TGCGCCAGCAGCCAAGATCAGGCGACAGGGGAGACCCAGTACTTC
CASSQDQATGETQYF
>TRBJ2-3|.|TRBV9|TRBD2
TGTGCCAGCAGCGTAGATGCTAGCGGGAGAATGGATACGCAGTATTTT
CASSVDASGRMDTQYF
>TRBJ2-4|.|TRBV9|TRBD2
TGTGCCAGCAGCGTAGATGGGCGGGAGTATGGCAAAAACATTCAGTACTTC
CASSVDGREYGKNIQYF
>TRBJ2-5|.|TRBV13|TRBD2
TGTGCCAGCAGCCCGACTAGCGGGAGTTTTCAAGAGACCCAGTACTTC
CASSPTSGSFQETQYF
>TRBJ2-1|.|TRBV7-9|.
TGTGCCAGCAGCCAAGCCCTGAATGCCTACAATGAGCAGTTCTTC
CASSQALNAYNEQFF
>TRBJ1-1|.|TRBV13|.
TGTGCCAGCAGCTTTTTTGGTTTGGCGAACACTGAAGCTTTCTTT
CASSFFGLANTEAFF
>TRBJ2-1|.|TRBV7-9|TRBD2
TGTGCCAGCAGCTTACCTTCAGCGGGAGCCTACAATGAGCAGTTCTTC
CASSLPSAGAYNEQFF
>TRBJ1-3|.|TRBV4-1|.
TGCGCCAGCAGCCAAACAGCTCTCGGGAGAAACACCATATATTTT
CASSQTALGRNTIYF
>TRBJ2-6|.|TRBV10-3|.
TGTGCCATCAGAACCATAACAGGTTGGCCTGGGGCCAACGTCCTGACTTTC
CAIRTITGWPGANVLTF
>TRBJ2-1|few|TRBV7-3|.
TGTGCCAGCAGCTTAGGTGGGCAAAATGAGCAGTTCTTC
CASSLGGQNEQFF
>TRBJ1-1|.|TRBV9|TRBD1
TGTGCCAGCGGGCAGGGGGCTACTGAAGCTTTCTTT
CASGQGATEAFF
>TRBJ1-5|.|TRBV27|.
TGTGCCAGCAGTTTACTAGGTCAGCCCCAGCATTTT
CASSLLGQPQHF
>TRBJ2-3|.|TRBV11-2|TRBD2
TGTGCCAGCAGCTCCTTTGGGGGGAGGGCCAGAGATACGCAGTATTTT
CASSSFGGRARDTQYF
>TRBJ2-5|once|TRBV5-8|.
TGTGCCAGCAGCTTCCGGAAACAAGAGACCCAGTACTTC
CASSFRKQETQYF
>TRBJ1-5|.|TRBV28|.
TGTGCCAGCCCCCCGGACGAAGGGGGTTTCCAGCCCCAGCATTTT
CASPPDEGGFQPQHF
>TRBJ1-1|once|TRBV2|.
TGTGCCAGCAGAACAAGGCACAACGAGAACACTGAAGCTTTCTTT
CASRTRHNENTEAFF
>TRBJ2-5|.|TRBV7-9|.
TGTGCCAGCAGCTTAGTAGGTGAGACCCAGTACTTC
CASSLVGETQYF
>TRBJ1-2|.|TRBV27|.
TGTGCCAGCAGTTGGGCGGCGGCGGGCTATGGCTACACCTTC
CASSWAAAGYGYTF
>TRBJ2-7|.|TRBV9|TRBD2
TGTGCCAGCACCCCTTCCCCAGCGGGAGGTTACGAGCAGTACTTC
CASTPSPAGGYEQYF
>TRBJ2-3|.|TRBV27|.
TGTGCCAGCAGTTTAAGGGGGGCCGGAACAGATACGCAGTATTTT
CASSLRGAGTDTQYF
>TRBJ2-7|.|TRBV9|.
TGTGCCAGCAGCGTGTCGGGAAGGGAGTCCGAGCAGTACTTC
CASSVSGRESEQYF
>TRBJ1-1|once|TRBV11-2|.
TGTGCCAGCAGCTTAGGTTTTGGCAGGGTGACTGAAGCTTTCTTT
CASSLGFGRVTEAFF
>TRBJ1-2|.|TRBV5-6|TRBD1
TGTGCCAGCAGCCCCGGACAGGGAGGAGGTGGCTACACCTTC
CASSPGQGGGGYTF
>TRBJ2-1|.|TRBV6-4|.
TGTGCCAGCAGTGACTCTCCCCCTAAAGACATAGCGGCAAACTACAATGAGCAGTTCTTC
CASSDSPPKDIAANYNEQFF